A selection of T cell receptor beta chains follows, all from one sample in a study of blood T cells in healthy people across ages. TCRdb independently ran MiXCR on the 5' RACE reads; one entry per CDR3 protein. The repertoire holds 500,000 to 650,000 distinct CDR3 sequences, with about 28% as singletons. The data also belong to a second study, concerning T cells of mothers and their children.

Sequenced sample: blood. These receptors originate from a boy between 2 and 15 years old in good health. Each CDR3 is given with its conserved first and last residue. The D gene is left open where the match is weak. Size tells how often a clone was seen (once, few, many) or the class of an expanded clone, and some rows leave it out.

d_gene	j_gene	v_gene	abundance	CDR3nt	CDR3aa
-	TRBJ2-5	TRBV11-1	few	TGTGCCAGCAGCTCATTGACTAGACGGGGCCAAGAGACCCAGTACTTC	CASSSLTRRGQETQYF
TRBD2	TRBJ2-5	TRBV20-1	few	TGCAGTGCTACCCGAGGAGCGGGAGGGGTGCAAGAGACCCAGTACTTC	CSATRGAGGVQETQYF
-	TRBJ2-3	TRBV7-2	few	TGTGCCAGCAGCTTAGACGGAAACACAGATACGCAGTATTTT	CASSLDGNTDTQYF
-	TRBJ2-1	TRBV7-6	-	TGTGCCAGCAGCTTCGCGGCGATTCACAATGAGCAGTTCTTC	CASSFAAIHNEQFF
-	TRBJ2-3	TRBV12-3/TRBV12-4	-	TGTGCCAGCAGTTTGTCAAGCGCCCGGTTCACAGATACGCAGTATTTT	CASSLSSARFTDTQYF
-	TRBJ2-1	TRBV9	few	TGTGCCAGCAGCGTAGCCCGGACGCCCTACAATGAGCAGTTCTTC	CASSVARTPYNEQFF
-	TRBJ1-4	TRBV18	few	TGTGCCAGCTCACCGGGTCTACCTCATGAAAAACTGTTTTTT	CASSPGLPHEKLFF
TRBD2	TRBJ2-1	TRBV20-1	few	TGCAGTGCTAGAGATACACTAGCGGGAGGGCTAATTTACAATGAGCAGTTCTTC	CSARDTLAGGLIYNEQFF
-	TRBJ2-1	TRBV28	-	TGTGCCAGCAGTTTAAGGGTCTACAATGAGCAGTTCTTC	CASSLRVYNEQFF
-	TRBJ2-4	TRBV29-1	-	TGCAGCGTTACACAAGGACAGCCCGGTTCTGCCAAAAACATTCAGTACTTC	CSVTQGQPGSAKNIQYF
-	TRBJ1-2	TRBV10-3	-	TGTGCCATCAGTGCATGGGCAGCTCCTGGCTACACCTTC	CAISAWAAPGYTF
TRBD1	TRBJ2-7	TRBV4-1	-	TGCGCCAGCAGCCAAGTGTGGGCAGGGGGCCTTCTCTTCTACGAGCAGTACTTC	CASSQVWAGGLLFYEQYF
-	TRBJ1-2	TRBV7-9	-	TGTGCCAGCAGCTCCGGGTGGGCAGATGGGGGCTACACCTTC	CASSSGWADGGYTF
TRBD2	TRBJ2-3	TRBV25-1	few	TGTGCCAGCAGCTCACGACCTACTAGCGGGGGTAGCACAGATACGCAGTATTTT	CASSSRPTSGGSTDTQYF
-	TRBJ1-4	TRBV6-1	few	TGTGCCAGCAAAGAGGGGACGGGGAATGAAAAACTGTTTTTT	CASKEGTGNEKLFF
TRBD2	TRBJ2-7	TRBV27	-	TGTGCCAGCAGTGTGTCGGGACTAGCCGCCTACGAGCAGTACTTC	CASSVSGLAAYEQYF
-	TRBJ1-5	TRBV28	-	TGTGCCAGCAGTCCCAGGGGTATAGTGAGCAATCAGCCCCAGCATTTT	CASSPRGIVSNQPQHF
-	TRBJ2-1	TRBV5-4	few	TGTGCCAGCAGCCCCCCTCAGCGGGCGTACAATGAGCAGTTCTTC	CASSPPQRAYNEQFF
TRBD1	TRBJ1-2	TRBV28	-	TGTGCCAGCAGTTTAGGCAGGGGGAATGGCTACACCTTC	CASSLGRGNGYTF
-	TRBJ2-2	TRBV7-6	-	TGTGCCAGCAGCCCCCCTCGGGCCGGGGAGCTGTTTTTT	CASSPPRAGELFF
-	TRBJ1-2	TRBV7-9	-	TGTGCCAGCAGCTTTAATGGCTACACCTTC	CASSFNGYTF
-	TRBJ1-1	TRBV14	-	TGTGCCAGCAGCGATCCTGGGGCGGGAAACGCTGAAGCTTTCTTT	CASSDPGAGNAEAFF
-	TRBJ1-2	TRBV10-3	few	TGTGCCATCAGTGGGCGTAGGGACTATGGCTACACCTTC	CAISGRRDYGYTF
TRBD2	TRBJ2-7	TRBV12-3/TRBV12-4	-	TGTGCCAGCAGCAACGGGGGGGGTTCCTACGAGCAGTACTTC	CASSNGGGSYEQYF
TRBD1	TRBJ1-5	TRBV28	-	TGTGCCAGCAGTTTATTTCCCCGCGGGACAGTTCCTAATCAGCCCCAGCATTTT	CASSLFPRGTVPNQPQHF
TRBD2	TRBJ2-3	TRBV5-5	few	TGTGCCAGCAGCTTCTTGAGACTAGCGACAGATACGCAGTATTTT	CASSFLRLATDTQYF
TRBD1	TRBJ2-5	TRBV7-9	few	TGTGCCAGCAGCTTCCGTCGACAGGGTCAGGGGGAGACCCAGTACTTC	CASSFRRQGQGETQYF
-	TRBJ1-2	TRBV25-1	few	TGTGCCAGCAGCTCCTTCCAGGGGACCCGCTACACCTTC	CASSSFQGTRYTF
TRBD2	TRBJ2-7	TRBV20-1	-	TGCAGTGCCCAGGACGGGGGGAACGACGAGCAGTACTTC	CSAQDGGNDEQYF
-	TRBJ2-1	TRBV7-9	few	TGTGCCAGCAGTCCGCCGACTCGGTACAATGAGCAGTTCTTC	CASSPPTRYNEQFF
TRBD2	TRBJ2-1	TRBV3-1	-	TGTGCCAGCAGCCAATCCCCGGGGGGCTACAATGAGCAGTTCTTC	CASSQSPGGYNEQFF
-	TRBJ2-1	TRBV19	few	TGTGCCAGTAGTGAAAGACAGAGCTCCTACAATGAGCAGTTCTTC	CASSERQSSYNEQFF
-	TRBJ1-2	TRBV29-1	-	TGCAGCGTTGAAGATAAGGGTTTTCTTAACTATGGCTACACCTTC	CSVEDKGFLNYGYTF
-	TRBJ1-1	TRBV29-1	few	TGCAGCGTTGTCCACAGGGTCGGGATTGGTGAAGCTTTCTTT	CSVVHRVGIGEAFF
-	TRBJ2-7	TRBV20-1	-	TGCAGTGCTAGGGGTAGCGGTTCCTACGAGCAGTACTTC	CSARGSGSYEQYF
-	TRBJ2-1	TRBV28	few	TGTGCCAGCAGTCCCCTCACTGAGAATGAGCAGTTCTTC	CASSPLTENEQFF
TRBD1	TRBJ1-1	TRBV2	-	TGTGCCAGGACAGGGGATACTGAAGCTTTCTTT	CARTGDTEAFF
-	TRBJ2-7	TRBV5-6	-	TGTGCCAGCAGCTCCCCGTGGGCGAGAGGCCCTGACGAGCAGTACTTC	CASSSPWARGPDEQYF
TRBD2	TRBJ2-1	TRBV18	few	TGTGCCAGCTCACCACCGCTAGCGGCGGGCAATGAGCAGTTCTTC	CASSPPLAAGNEQFF
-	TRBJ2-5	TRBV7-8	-	TGTGCCAGCAGCTTAGCGCGGGACAACCAAGAGACCCAGTACTTC	CASSLARDNQETQYF
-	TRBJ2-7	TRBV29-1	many	TGCAGCGTTCAGGAGCGTAGTTCCTACGAGCAGTACTTC	CSVQERSSYEQYF
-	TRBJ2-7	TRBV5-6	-	TGTGCCAGCAGCGTGGGTACGGACGAGCAGTACTTC	CASSVGTDEQYF
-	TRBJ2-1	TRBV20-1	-	TGCAGTGCTCGAGCGGAGCGCTACAATGAGCAGTTCTTC	CSARAERYNEQFF
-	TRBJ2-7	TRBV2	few	TGTGCCAGCAGTGAAGACAGGGCGTTCTACGAGCAGTACTTC	CASSEDRAFYEQYF
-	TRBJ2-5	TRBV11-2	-	TGTGCCAGCAGCTTAACGATAGAAGAGACCCAGTACTTC	CASSLTIEETQYF
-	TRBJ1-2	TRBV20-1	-	TGCAGTGCTAGAGAGGGAACAGGGATCTATGGCTACACCTTC	CSAREGTGIYGYTF
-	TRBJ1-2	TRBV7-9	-	TGTGCCAGCACCCCCGGAGGCAGCCCGTTGGAGACCTTC	CASTPGGSPLETF
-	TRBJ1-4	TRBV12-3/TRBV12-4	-	TGTGCCAGCAGTCCCCTATTACGGCAGGACCATGAAAAACTGTTTTTT	CASSPLLRQDHEKLFF
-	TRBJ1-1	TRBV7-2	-	TGTGCCAGCATCATCCGGGGCCGGGGCACTGAAGCTTTCTTT	CASIIRGRGTEAFF
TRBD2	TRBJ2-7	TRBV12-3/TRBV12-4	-	TGTGCCAGCACCCCAGGGCCTAGCGGGAGTGACGAGCAGTACTTC	CASTPGPSGSDEQYF
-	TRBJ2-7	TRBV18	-	TGTGCCAGCTCACTACGGGCCGGGGGCTACGAGCAGTACTTC	CASSLRAGGYEQYF
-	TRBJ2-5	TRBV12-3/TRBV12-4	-	TGTGTCAGCAGCACAACGCAAGAGACCCAGTACTTC	CVSSTTQETQYF
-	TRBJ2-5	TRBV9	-	TGTGCCAGCAGCGTGGGGGGGTACAGGGGAGAGACCCAGTACTTC	CASSVGGYRGETQYF